The 19 T cell receptor beta chains in this list originate from one sample, sequenced in a study of human T cells and chemical hapten exposure. Each CDR3 protein gets one entry after TCRdb re-called the 5' RACE reads with MiXCR. The data hold roughly 82,000 distinct CDR3 sequences, with about a sixth observed a single time. Blood, whole and unfractionated, served as the source for total RNA extraction. The receptors stem from a female donor in good health.

This clonotype was seen more than once but under ten times. The V and J genes are TRBV4-1 and TRBJ2-2; D is tentatively TRBD1 or TRBD2 (6 bases each). V gave up 1 base and J gave up 2 bases, with 11 bases separating them. This CDR3 spans 16 amino acids. Germline CDR1 and CDR2: MGHRA and YSYEKL. CDR3 sequence reads: CASSQVTGANTGELFF. In DNA form, the CDR3 reads TGCGCCAGCAGCCAAGTGACGGGGGCAAACACCGGGGAGCTGTTTTTT.

This clonotype came up a few times. V usage is TRBV11-2 and J usage is TRBJ1-1; unclear D gene. Germline values: CDR1 SGHAT, CDR2 FQNNGV. V was trimmed by 3 bases and J by 5 bases, leaving 4 bases between them. The CDR3 is 11 residues long. Here the CDR3 DNA reads TGTGCCAGCAGCTTCGAAACTGAAGCTTTCTTT. The encoded protein is CASSFETEAFF.

This chain joins TRBV23-1 and TRBJ1-5; a weak D match, TRBD1 (5 bases). TRBV23-1 is labeled an ORF, and its function is uncertain. The CDR3 totals 15 residues. The V end lost 4 bases, the J end lost 3 bases, and 13 bases lay between the germline ends. The CDR3 region has the DNA TGCGCCAGCAGTCTCCAGGGAAAATACAATCAGCCCCAGCATTTT. It yields the protein CASSLQGKYNQPQHF.

This clonotype was recorded a few times. The chain has TRBV12-3 or TRBV12-4 and TRBJ1-5; the match to TRBD1 covers 8 bases. J was trimmed by 6 bases and V by 5 bases; bases with no gene match: 9. The CDR3 spans 15 residues. The CDR3 region has the DNA TGTGCCAGCAGTCCCCAGACAGGGGAGGGTCAGCCCCAGCATTTT. Its protein product is CASSPQTGEGQPQHF.

The V gene is TRBV12-3 or TRBV12-4, the J gene TRBJ2-4, with 7 bases matching TRBD2. V shed 6 bases, J shed 3 bases, and the junction held 8 bases outside the gene matches. The CDR3 consists of 15 residues. Here the CDR3 reads CASSPLGGGKNIQYF. CDR3 nucleotides: TGTGCCAGCAGCCCACTGGGGGGGGGCAAAAACATTCAGTACTTC.

This chain links TRBV3-1 with TRBJ2-3, with 13 bases that match TRBD2. Germline CDR1 is LGHDT and CDR2 is YNNKEL (reference sequence). J was trimmed by 4 bases and V by 1 base; bases with no gene match: 2. The CDR3 spans 16 residues. In nucleotides, the CDR3 is TGTGCCAGCAGCCAAGGGACTAGCGGGGGTTCAGATACGCAGTATTTT. The encoded protein is CASSQGTSGGSDTQYF.

With regard to this clonotype: One end of the junction does not line up with germline, which may come from a read error. The V and J genes are TRBV20-1 and TRBJ1-1; D is undetermined. Per germline, CDR1 DFQATT and CDR2 SNEGSKA (reference sequence). CDR3 length: 13 amino acids. CDR3 in DNA: TGCAGTGTTAGAGCGAATATGAACACTGAAGCTTTCTTT. This gives the protein CSVRANMNTEAFF.

There are a few counts of this clonotype. The rearrangement uses TRBV6-4 and TRBJ2-2, with 9 bases identical to TRBD2. Trimming cost V 3 bases and J 3 bases; bases outside gene matches: 8. Germline V gene data show CDR1 as MRHNA and CDR2 as SNTAGT. CDR3 length: 17 residues. The CDR3 nucleotides read TGTGCCAGCAGTGAGTTTTCTAGCGGGAAAGACACCGGGGAGCTGTTTTTT. Amino acid sequence: CASSEFSSGKDTGELFF.

This sequence joins TRBV6-5 and TRBJ1-2; the D gene is possibly TRBD1 (5 bases). Trimming removed 2 bases from V and 0 bases from J, with 10 bases in between. The length of the CDR3 is 15 residues. CDR1 is MNHEY, CDR2 SVGAGI, per germline. The CDR3 protein is CASSYRTPPNYGYTF. Written as DNA, the CDR3 is TGTGCCAGCAGTTACAGGACACCGCCTAACTATGGCTACACCTTC.

The rearrangement links TRBV7-9 to TRBJ1-5, with TRBD1 as a possible D gene (5 bases). The CDR3 is 14 amino acids. Germline V gene lookup returns CDR1 SEHNR and CDR2 FQNEAQ (reference sequence). V lost 3 bases to trimming and J lost 4 bases, with 10 bases between them. The CDR3: CASSFSQVNQPQHF. CDR3 DNA: TGTGCCAGCAGCTTCTCACAGGTGAATCAGCCCCAGCATTTT.

The chain carries TRBV13 and TRBJ2-7; possible D gene TRBD2, 6 bases. Germline lookup yields CDR1 PRHDT and CDR2 FYEKMQ (reference sequence). V was pared by 0 bases and J by 3 bases, with 9 bases between. This CDR3 has 14 amino acids. The DNA for the CDR3 is TGTGCCAGCAGCTTAGGGCTAGCGAGCTACGAGCAGTACTTC. It encodes CASSLGLASYEQYF.

The CDR3 sequence is CASSYSGQTHTYEQYF. In DNA form, the CDR3 reads TGTGCCAGCAGTTACTCGGGGCAAACGCACACCTACGAGCAGTACTTC. The chain links TRBV6-2 or TRBV6-3 to TRBJ2-7; D may be TRBD1 (5 bases). V shed 0 bases and J shed 2 bases, with 14 bases lying between them. From germline, CDR1 is MNHEY and CDR2 SVGEGT. The CDR3 has 16 amino acids.

V usage is TRBV4-1 and J usage is TRBJ2-7; TRBD1 might be the D (6 bases). The V gene's germline CDR1 is MGHRA and CDR2 YSYEKL. This CDR3 is built from 15 residues. The V end was cut by 0 bases, the J end by 2 bases, with 11 bases between. CDR3 sequence: CASSQDPNRAYEQYF. The CDR3 DNA is TGCGCCAGCAGCCAAGATCCGAACAGGGCCTACGAGCAGTACTTC.

This chain connects TRBV11-2 to TRBJ2-7; 9 bases align to TRBD2. This CDR3 spans 17 amino acids. The J segment lost 2 bases and the V segment lost 4 bases, leaving 12 bases of the junction unmatched. CDR1 SGHAT and CDR2 FQNNGV come from the germline V gene. The CDR3 loop is CASSSLTSGRGPYEQYF. In DNA form, the CDR3 reads TGTGCCAGCAGCTCATTGACTAGCGGTCGGGGACCCTACGAGCAGTACTTC.

This clonotype was detected only a few times. The chain is built from TRBV28 and TRBJ1-5; the D gene is possibly TRBD1 (6 bases). The CDR3 consists of 15 residues. Germline V gene sequence: CDR1 MDHEN, CDR2 SYDVKM. V was clipped by 5 bases and J by 2 bases, with 13 bases between them. Here the CDR3 reads CASSLGQIGNQPQHF. In DNA form, the CDR3 reads TGTGCCAGCAGTCTAGGACAGATCGGCAATCAGCCCCAGCATTTT. Looking up the rest from reference TRBV28 and TRBJ1-5 gives the full variable domain: DVKVTQSSRYLVKRTGEKVFLECVQDMDHENMFWYRQDPGLGLRLIYFSYDVKMKEKGDIPEGYSVSREKKERFSLILESASTNQTSMYLCASSLGQIGNQPQHFGDGTRLSIL.

This clonotype was found a few times. The V call is TRBV29-1, the J call TRBJ2-7, with 10 positions matching TRBD2. The CDR3 extends over 16 amino acids. Germline values: CDR1 SQVTM, CDR2 ANQGSEA. The junction had 14 bases not matched to a gene; V was cut back by 5 bases and J by 4 bases. CDR3 coding DNA: TGCAGCGTTATTGGACAGGGTGAGACTAGCGGGTACGAGCAGTACTTC. Translation gives CSVIGQGETSGYEQYF.

A note on this clonotype: Compared with germline, one end of the junction differs, possibly owing to a read error. Here the CDR3 DNA reads TGTGCTAGCAGCACCGGTGGGACAGGGGCCACCGGGGAGCTGTTTTTT. Translating gives CASSTGGTGATGELFF. The chain has TRBV7-7 and TRBJ2-2, with TRBD1 matching 10 bases. The V gene's germline CDR1 is SSHAT and CDR2 FNYEAQ (reference sequence). The CDR3 runs to 16 residues.

In this sample, this clonotype turned up a few times. This chain joins TRBV18 and TRBJ2-7; the D is unclear. CDR3 size: 13 residues. With 3 bases removed from V and 6 bases from J, the gap between germline ends came to 12 bases. CDR1 is KGHSH and CDR2 is LQKENI in the germline V gene. CDR3: CASSPLQVGEQYF. CDR3 coding DNA: TGTGCCAGCTCACCCCTGCAAGTTGGCGAGCAGTACTTC.

The V call is TRBV13, the J call TRBJ1-2, with D maybe TRBD1 (5 bases). This CDR3 has 12 residues. V was cut by 5 bases and J by 9 bases, with 13 bases left in between. CDR1 and CDR2 (germline): PRHDT, FYEKMQ (reference sequence). The CDR3 is CASSPPGGRYTF. In DNA, the CDR3 is TGTGCCAGCAGCCCCCCCGGGGGTCGCTACACCTTC.